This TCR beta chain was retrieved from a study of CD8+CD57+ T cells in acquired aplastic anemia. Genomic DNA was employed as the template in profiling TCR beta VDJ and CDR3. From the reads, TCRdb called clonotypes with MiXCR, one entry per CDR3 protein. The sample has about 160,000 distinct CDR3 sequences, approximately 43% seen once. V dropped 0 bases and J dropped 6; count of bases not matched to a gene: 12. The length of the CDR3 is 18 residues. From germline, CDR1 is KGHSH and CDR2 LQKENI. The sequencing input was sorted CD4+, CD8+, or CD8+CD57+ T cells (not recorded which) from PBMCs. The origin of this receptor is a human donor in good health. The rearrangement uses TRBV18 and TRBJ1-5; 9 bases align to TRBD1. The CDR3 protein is CASSPPNTGGRAGQPQHF. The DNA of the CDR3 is TGTGCCAGCTCACCACCGAACACAGGGGGCAGGGCTGGTCAGCCCCAGCATTTT.